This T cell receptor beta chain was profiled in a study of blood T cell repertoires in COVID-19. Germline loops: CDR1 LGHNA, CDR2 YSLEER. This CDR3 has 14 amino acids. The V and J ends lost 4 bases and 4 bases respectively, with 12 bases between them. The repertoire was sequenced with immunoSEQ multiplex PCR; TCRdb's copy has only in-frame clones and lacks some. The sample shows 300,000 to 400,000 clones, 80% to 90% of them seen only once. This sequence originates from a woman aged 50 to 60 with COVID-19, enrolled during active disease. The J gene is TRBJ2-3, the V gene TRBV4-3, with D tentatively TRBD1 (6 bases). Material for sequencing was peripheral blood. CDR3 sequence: CASSRAGTSDTQYF. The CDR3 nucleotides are TGCGCCAGCAGCCGGGCAGGGACATCAGATACGCAGTATTTT.